This T cell receptor beta chain came from a study of T-cell memory formation after mild COVID-19. Study summary: Across donors, TCR clusters were largely donor specific. The study, taken as a whole, reports: Pre-infection memory contained some responding clones, which suggested that cross-reactive memory had joined.

MiXCR, run by TCRdb on the 5' RACE reads, gives a single entry per CDR3 protein. In the table there are around 370,000 distinct CDR3 sequences, approximately 21% of which are singletons. Note on this clonotype: Its antigen is unidentified.

CDR1 and CDR2 from the germline V gene are GTSNPN and SVGIG (reference sequence). The CDR3 runs 11 residues. Trimming removed 8 bases from V and 4 bases from J, with 11 bases in between. The chain carries TRBV30 and TRBJ2-5; perhaps TRBD2 as D (6 bases). Source material: PBMCs or a T cell subset sorted from them (not recorded which). The clonotype was recovered from an adult woman who had mild COVID-19 (a few samples of this study predate the infection). Cell type and time point are not known. The CDR3 nucleotides read TGTGCCGCAGCGGGCTTAGAGACCCAGTACTTC. Amino acids: CAAAGLETQYF.